The subject of this entry is one T cell receptor (beta chain). The data derive from a study of T cell changes during pregnancy in multiple sclerosis. The repertoire was sequenced with immunoSEQ multiplex PCR; TCRdb's copy has only in-frame clones and lacks some. The sample has roughly 30,000 clones, approximately 89% seen once. Germline V gene data show CDR1 as LNHNV and CDR2 as YYDKDF (reference sequence). The V gene lost 0 bases and the J gene lost 4 bases, with 10 bases spanning the gap. CDR3 length: 15 amino acids. The sequenced sample was CD8+ T cells from peripheral blood mononuclear cells, obtained after pregnancy. V gene TRBV15 combines with J gene TRBJ1-5; D unresolved. This clonotype was sampled from a female donor with multiple sclerosis, enrolled in a pregnancy study. CDR3 amino acids: CATSRDMAPNQPQHF. The DNA for the CDR3 is TGTGCCACCAGCAGAGATATGGCACCTAATCAGCCCCAGCATTTT.